These 15 T cell receptor beta chains share one sample of origin, sequenced in a study of shared clonotypes between healthy human individuals. Naive CD8 isolation took CD45RO-negative cells positively selected for CCR7 and excluded terminally differentiated effector memory CD45RA+ cells. Clones were sequenced by immunoSEQ multiplex PCR, and TCRdb holds only the in-frame ones, with some missing. The sample lists about 2 million clones; over 85% were seen once. What was sequenced was naive CD8+ T cells sorted from blood. The origin of the receptors is a man younger than 35 in good health.

The rearrangement joins TRBV13 to TRBJ2-7; 7 bases agree with TRBD2. Trimming removed 3 bases from V and 2 bases from J; junction bases left unmatched: 4. The CDR3 extends over 14 amino acids. Per the germline V gene, CDR1 is PRHDT and CDR2 is FYEKMQ (reference sequence). This CDR3 is CASSFGGGAYEQYF. The CDR3 DNA reads as TGTGCCAGCAGCTTCGGCGGGGGAGCCTACGAGCAGTACTTC. Full variable domain (outside the CDR3, taken from reference TRBV13 and TRBJ2-7): AAGVIQSPRHLIKEKRETATLKCYPIPRHDTVYWYQQGPGQDPQFLISFYEKMQSDKGSIPDRFSAQQFSDYHSELNMSSLELGDSALYFCASSFGGGAYEQYFGPGTRLTVT.

As concerns this clone: The same CDR3 arises from other DNA sequences in this sample as well. V is TRBV4-1 and J is TRBJ2-7; unclear D gene. V lost 0 bases, J lost 5 bases, and 2 bases lay in between. The CDR3 is 11 residues long. The germline V gene has CDR1 MGHRA and CDR2 YSYEKL. The CDR3, as DNA: TGCGCCAGCAGCCAAGAGAACGAGCAGTACTTC. This codes for CASSQENEQYF.

This chain connects TRBV9 to TRBJ2-7; 7 positions agree with TRBD1. The germline gives CDR1 SGDLS, CDR2 YYNGEE. This CDR3 has 14 residues. V shed 3 bases and J 2 bases; nucleotides not matched to a gene: 5. The CDR3 is CASSGGQNPYEQYF. Here the CDR3 DNA reads TGTGCCAGCAGCGGGGGACAGAACCCCTACGAGCAGTACTTC.

The rearrangement uses TRBV5-1 and TRBJ2-7; 9 nucleotides agree with TRBD2. The germline V gene encodes CDR1 SGHRS and CDR2 YFSETQ. The CDR3 extends over 17 amino acids. The V segment lost 4 bases and the J segment 2 bases; nucleotides outside the gene matches: 13. The chain's CDR3 is CASSPGGHLAGTYEQYF. CDR3 nucleotides: TGCGCCAGCAGCCCTGGTGGCCACCTAGCGGGAACCTACGAGCAGTACTTC.

The gene calls are TRBV6-5 and TRBJ2-2; D unresolved. This CDR3 comprises 15 residues. V gave up 0 bases and J gave up 2 bases, with 7 bases separating them. Germline CDR1 is MNHEY and CDR2 is SVGAGI. The CDR3 region has the DNA TGTGCCAGCAGTTACTCGGCAGATAACACCGGGGAGCTGTTTTTT. Its protein product is CASSYSADNTGELFF.

J is TRBJ2-7 and V is TRBV7-2; TRBD1 might be the D (6 bases). The CDR3 loop spans 15 amino acids. Germline loops: CDR1 SGHTA, CDR2 FQGNSA. The V gene lost 5 bases and the J gene lost 3 bases, with 17 bases spanning the gap. CDR3 DNA: TGTGCCAGCAGCCCCTTGGGGGCGTCTTTCTACGAGCAGTACTTC. Residues: CASSPLGASFYEQYF.

The chain joins TRBV6-5 to TRBJ1-3; unclear D gene. The germline gives CDR1 MNHEY, CDR2 SVGAGI. The V gene lost 2 bases and the J gene lost 2 bases, with 7 bases spanning the gap. There are 14 residues in the CDR3. CDR3 residues: CASSYREAGNTIYF. CDR3 coding DNA: TGTGCCAGCAGTTACCGGGAGGCTGGAAACACCATATATTTT.

This chain links TRBV5-1 with TRBJ2-2; D call uncertain. CDR1 and CDR2 from the germline V gene are SGHRS and YFSETQ. The V and J ends lost 0 bases and 3 bases respectively, with 18 bases between them. This CDR3 region has 18 residues. The CDR3 loop is CASSLDRYLELDTGELFF. CDR3 coding DNA: TGCGCCAGCAGCTTGGATCGGTATTTAGAATTGGACACCGGGGAGCTGTTTTTT. Complete variable domain (other parts from reference TRBV5-1 and TRBJ2-2): KAGVTQTPRYLIKTRGQQVTLSCSPISGHRSVSWYQQTPGQGLQFLFEYFSETQRNKGNFPGRFSGRQFSNSRSEMNVSTLELGDSALYLCASSLDRYLELDTGELFFGEGSRLTVL.

V usage is TRBV27 and J usage is TRBJ1-6; D is unresolved. CDR3 length: 13 residues. CDR1 and CDR2 (germline): MNHEY, SMNVEV (reference sequence). Trimming removed 2 bases from V and 14 bases from J, with 13 bases in between. This chain's CDR3 is CASSLSLGPSLHF. In DNA, the CDR3 is TGTGCCAGCAGTTTAAGTCTGGGCCCATCCCTCCACTTT.

This chain uses TRBV28 with TRBJ2-5; D is ambiguous. Between the trimmed V and J ends, which lost 6 bases and 3 bases, there was a span of 2 bases. Germline loops: CDR1 MDHEN, CDR2 SYDVKM. CDR3 length: 10 residues. The CDR3 coding sequence is TGTGCCAGCAGGAAAGAGACCCAGTACTTC. It yields the protein CASRKETQYF.

J is TRBJ2-5 and V is TRBV29-1; TRBD1 might be the D (5 bases). CDR3 length: 13 amino acids. Germline V gives CDR1 SQVTM, CDR2 ANQGSEA. The V gene lost 4 bases and the J gene lost 5 bases, with 14 bases spanning the gap. The CDR3 nucleotides read TGCAGCGTTGGTCCAGGACAAGGCGAGACCCAGTACTTC. Translation gives CSVGPGQGETQYF.

This clone was observed a single time. This chain connects TRBV27 to TRBJ2-1; TRBD2 matches at 7 bases. Unmatched junction bases numbered 12, after V lost 7 bases and J lost 9 bases. Germline-derived CDR1 and CDR2 are MNHEY and SMNVEV (reference sequence). The CDR3 sequence is 14 residues long. CDR3 amino acids: CASTTSGANGEQFF. The CDR3 bases are TGTGCCAGCACCACAAGCGGGGCGAACGGTGAGCAGTTCTTC.

The chain combines TRBV7-6 with TRBJ2-3, with TRBD1 matching 8 bases. The CDR3 is 15 amino acids. Germline loops: CDR1 SGHVS, CDR2 FNYEAQ. The junction had 6 bases not matched to a gene; V was cut back by 5 bases and J by 2 bases. The CDR3 region is CASSLTGANTDTQYF. The CDR3, as DNA: TGTGCCAGCAGCCTGACAGGGGCAAACACAGATACGCAGTATTTT.

This chain joins TRBV6-5 and TRBJ1-2, with D perhaps TRBD1 (5 bases). This CDR3 comprises 14 residues. V gave up 4 bases and J gave up 4 bases, with 13 bases separating them. Germline V CDR1 and CDR2: MNHEY, SVGAGI. The CDR3 loop reads CASSFSPGPYGYTF. CDR3 DNA sequence: TGTGCCAGCAGTTTCTCTCCGGGACCCTATGGCTACACCTTC.

This chain uses TRBV6-6 with TRBJ2-7; 7 bases fit TRBD1. V shed 5 bases, J shed 5 bases, and the junction held 12 bases outside the gene matches. Per the germline V gene, CDR1 is MNHNY and CDR2 is SVGAGI (reference sequence). This CDR3 has 15 amino acids. The CDR3 nucleotides read TGTGCCAGCAGTGACATCGACAGGGCCTCTGACGAGCAGTACTTC. Residues: CASSDIDRASDEQYF.